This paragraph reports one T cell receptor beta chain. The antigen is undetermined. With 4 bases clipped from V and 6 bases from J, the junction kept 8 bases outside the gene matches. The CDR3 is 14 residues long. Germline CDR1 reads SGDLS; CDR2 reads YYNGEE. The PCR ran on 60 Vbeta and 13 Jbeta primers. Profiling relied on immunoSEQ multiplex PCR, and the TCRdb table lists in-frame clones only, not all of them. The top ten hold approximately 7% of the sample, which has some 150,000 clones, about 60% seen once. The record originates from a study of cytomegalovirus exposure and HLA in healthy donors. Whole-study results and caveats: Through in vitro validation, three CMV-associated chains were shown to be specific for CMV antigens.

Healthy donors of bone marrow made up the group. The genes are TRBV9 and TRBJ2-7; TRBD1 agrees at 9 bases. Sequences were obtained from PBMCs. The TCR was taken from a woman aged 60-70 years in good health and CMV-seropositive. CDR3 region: CASSSGTGFREQYF. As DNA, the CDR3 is TGTGCCAGCAGCTCCGGGACAGGGTTCCGCGAGCAGTACTTC.